These T cell receptor beta chains were read from a single sample in a study of early T cells in non-severe SARS-CoV-2 infection. From the 5' RACE reads, TCRdb called clonotypes with MiXCR, one entry per CDR3 protein. The table includes tens of thousands of distinct CDR3 sequences, 11% to 15% detected once. Material: whole blood. The receptors originated from an adult who was a healthcare worker with PCR-confirmed SARS-CoV-2 infection or an uninfected control (not recorded which). CDR3s include the opening cysteine and the closing phenylalanine or tryptophan.

CDR3,J,V
CASSVEGRPSTDTQYF,TRBJ2-3,TRBV9
CSTSRGSGRSYEQYF,TRBJ2-7,TRBV15
CASSQRLAGETGELFF,TRBJ2-2,TRBV3-1
CASSSPGQTGNTIYF,TRBJ1-3,TRBV28
CATSIEVGAWGQYF,TRBJ2-7,TRBV15
CASSRGWTGELFF,TRBJ2-2,TRBV11-2
CASSGGPLYEQYF,TRBJ2-7,TRBV4-2
CASGGDYGYTF,TRBJ1-2,TRBV12-3/TRBV12-4
CASSDTGLNSYEQYF,TRBJ2-7,TRBV6-1
CASSYTSGGLGEEQFF,TRBJ2-1,TRBV7-9
CASSKGGVGRADTQYF,TRBJ2-3,TRBV21-1
CAWSGSTVSSYEQYF,TRBJ2-7,TRBV30
CASSRNLAGGPPDTQYF,TRBJ2-3,TRBV4-2
CSARDPKRGGLGEQYF,TRBJ2-7,TRBV20-1
CASTFVGAYNEQFF,TRBJ2-1,TRBV7-2
CASSLGANVLTF,TRBJ2-6,TRBV11-2
CASSLPPAEKQYF,TRBJ2-5,TRBV7-9
CAWCRDPAYEQYF,TRBJ2-7,TRBV30
CSASRTGPDTQYF,TRBJ2-3,TRBV20-1
CSARDRGYEQYF,TRBJ2-7,TRBV20-1
CAWSPGWAGGKETQYF,TRBJ2-5,TRBV30
CASSLGAQYGYTF,TRBJ1-2,TRBV28
CATFRRSFSGGPSVQYF,TRBJ2-3,TRBV15
CSVDGLADTDTQYF,TRBJ2-3,TRBV29-1
CSAPRGGRAEETQYF,TRBJ2-5,TRBV20-1
CTGVRKTGRTEAFF,TRBJ1-1,TRBV20-1
CASSQDRASNYGYTF,TRBJ1-2,TRBV5-1
CASSSRDRQETQYF,TRBJ2-5,TRBV11-1
CASSQDQLAGGYEQYF,TRBJ2-7,TRBV4-1
CSVDKGAYGYTF,TRBJ1-2,TRBV29-1
CASSYSGGRAGGEQFF,TRBJ2-1,TRBV6-2/TRBV6-3
CASSESGRTGNYGYTF,TRBJ1-2,TRBV10-2
CASSSGSVYEQYF,TRBJ2-7,TRBV5-1
CASSSGTGYDEQYF,TRBJ2-7,TRBV5-4
CASKGAALRLTSTDTQYF,TRBJ2-3,TRBV11-2
CASSLELSSGEQYF,TRBJ2-7,TRBV7-6
CASSIPSPLARGIRKNIQYF,TRBJ2-4,TRBV6-6
CASSQKTQGYGTEAFF,TRBJ1-1,TRBV4-1
CACPMTGRGTQYF,TRBJ2-5,TRBV30
CASSTGLVGEQYF,TRBJ2-7,TRBV2
CAISAGNNQPQHF,TRBJ1-5,TRBV10-3
CASSVIQGVNTGELFF,TRBJ2-2,TRBV9
CASSHVTGARIPEAFF,TRBJ1-1,TRBV4-1
CASSLGPGDTQYF,TRBJ2-3,TRBV7-8
CASSLEGTSGHYEQYF,TRBJ2-7,TRBV7-2
CASSPPSADTQYF,TRBJ2-3,TRBV18
CSAPHTGRFNYGYTF,TRBJ1-2,TRBV20-1
CSARGQGGNQPQHF,TRBJ1-5,TRBV20-1
CASSTNEQFF,TRBJ2-1,TRBV2
CASSHPLNTEAFF,TRBJ1-1,TRBV4-1
CASYQSQAMNTEAFF,TRBJ1-1,TRBV18
CSVVKGNNEKLFF,TRBJ1-4,TRBV29-1
CASSLVPIATEKLDSPLHF,TRBJ1-6,TRBV7-6
CASSWEGGRNEQFF,TRBJ2-1,TRBV2
CSATTGGYQPQHF,TRBJ1-5,TRBV20-1